The entry below describes one TCR beta chain. The protocol was immunoSEQ multiplex PCR, while the TCRdb copy is restricted to in-frame clones and leaves out a portion. The data contain about 2.2 million clones, about 93% of them seen just once; the ten biggest clones take up 1.5% to 2%. The sample comes from a study of shared clonotypes between healthy human individuals. Terminally differentiated effector memory CD45RA+ cells were left out of the naive CD8 fraction, which was CD45RO-negative and positively selected for CCR7. Specimen: naive CD8+ T cells from PBMCs. This TCR was recovered from a man between 18 and 29 years old in good health. Some clones in this sample may be carry-over from other donors' samples.

The DNA for the CDR3 is TGTGCCAGCAGCCTTGGGGACGGTGACAATGAGCAGTTCTTC. It specifies CASSLGDGDNEQFF. This chain connects TRBV7-9 to TRBJ2-1; D could derive from TRBD1 or TRBD2 (5 bases each). CDR3 length: 14 amino acids. Germline V gene lookup returns CDR1 SEHNR and CDR2 FQNEAQ (reference sequence). Trimming stripped 5 bases from V and 5 bases from J, with 13 bases between.